Below, 26 T cell receptor beta chains from the same sample are listed, as sequenced in a study of STAT3 mutations in large granular lymphocyte leukemia. Study-wide points: In T-cell large granular lymphocyte leukemia, about half of patients showed multiple immunodominant subclonotypes.

Their recognized antigens are unknown. Repertoires were generated with immunoSEQ multiplex PCR, while TCRdb's copy carries only in-frame clones and drops some. The sample yields about 40,000 clones, approximately 91% seen once. Sequenced: PBMCs. All receptors derive from a human donor with T large granular lymphocyte leukemia. Some clones in this sample may be carry-over from other donors' samples.

This chain uses TRBV7-2 with TRBJ1-1, with unresolved D. The CDR3 consists of 13 residues. Germline V gives CDR1 SGHTA, CDR2 FQGNSA. The V and J ends lost 6 bases and 3 bases respectively, with 11 bases between them. CDR3 bases: TGTGCCAGCAGTGAGGCGGGGTACACTGAAGCTTTCTTT. Translation gives CASSEAGYTEAFF. The full variable domain, its missing parts supplied by reference TRBV7-2 and TRBJ1-1, is GAGVSQSPSNKVTEKGKDVELRCDPISGHTALYWYRQSLGQGLEFLIYFQGNSAPDKSGLPSDRFSAERTGGSVSTLTIQRTQQEDSAVYLCASSEAGYTEAFFGQGTRLTVV.

This chain joins TRBV5-1 and TRBJ1-1, with unresolved D. The CDR3 length is 14 residues. Germline CDR1 SGHRS, CDR2 YFSETQ. Trimming cost V 2 bases and J 5 bases, with 13 bases left between them. For the CDR3, the DNA is TGCGCCAGCAGCTTTGGGATAGGGAATACTGAAGCTTTCTTT. Its protein is CASSFGIGNTEAFF.

The rearrangement joins TRBV7-9 to TRBJ2-5; 9 positions agree with TRBD2. V lost 3 bases and J lost 4; bases outside the gene matches: 3. CDR1 and CDR2 from the germline V gene are SEHNR and FQNEAQ (reference sequence). The CDR3 is 14 residues long. The CDR3 DNA follows: TGTGCCAGCAGCTTCAATAGCGGGGGAGAGACCCAGTACTTC. Translating gives CASSFNSGGETQYF.

The genes are TRBV18 and TRBJ1-2; unclear D gene. Germline V gene lookup returns CDR1 KGHSH and CDR2 LQKENI. The CDR3 consists of 13 residues. V lost 4 bases to trimming and J lost 3 bases, with 9 bases between them. In nucleotides, the CDR3 is TGTGCCAGCTCACACGGCTGGCACTATGGCTACACCTTC. Its translation is CASSHGWHYGYTF.

The rearrangement uses TRBV12-2 and TRBJ2-2; the D segment call TRBD1 is taken from the table without a DNA check. TRBV12-2 is assigned pseudogene status. CDR3 length: 15 residues. The CDR3 nucleotides read TGTGCAAGTCGCTTGACAGGGTTGAGCACCGGGGAGCTGTTTTTT. It is translated as CASRLTGLSTGELFF.

This clone appeared once. This rearrangement joins TRBV4-2 to TRBJ1-4; D unclear. V was cut by 4 bases and J by 0 bases, with 9 bases left in between. CDR3 length: 15 amino acids. Looked up from germline, CDR1 is LGHNA and CDR2 is YNFKEQ. The CDR3 sequence is CASSPTVATNEKLFF. As DNA, the CDR3 is TGTGCCAGCAGCCCAACAGTTGCAACTAATGAAAAACTGTTTTTT.

V usage is TRBV5-1 and J usage is TRBJ1-3; D unresolved. Trimming removed 5 bases at V and 0 bases at J, with 6 bases between. CDR1 and CDR2 from the germline V gene are SGHRS and YFSETQ. The CDR3 runs to 13 residues. CDR3 nucleotide sequence: TGCGCCAGCAGATGGGACTCTGGAAACACCATATATTTT. Protein sequence: CASRWDSGNTIYF.

The chain carries TRBV7-2 and TRBJ2-1; D remains ambiguous. Germline-derived CDR1 and CDR2 are SGHTA and FQGNSA. This CDR3 region has 15 residues. The V gene lost 1 base and the J gene lost 1 base, with 8 bases spanning the gap. CDR3 in amino acids: CASSLGEQSYNEQFF. In DNA form, the CDR3 reads TGTGCCAGCAGCTTAGGCGAGCAGTCCTACAATGAGCAGTTCTTC.

The CDR3 sequence: CAIGQGVSNQPQHF. The CDR3 nucleotides are TGTGCCATCGGACAGGGTGTTAGCAATCAGCCCCAGCATTTT. V usage is TRBV10-3 and J usage is TRBJ1-5, with TRBD1 matching 8 bases. This CDR3 contains 14 residues. Trimming removed 8 bases from V and 0 bases from J; junction bases left unmatched: 3. CDR1 ENHRY and CDR2 SYGVKD come from the germline V gene.

As DNA, the CDR3 is TGCAGCGTTGTTAGCCTAGATGAGCAGTTCTTC. Its protein product is CSVVSLDEQFF. This chain joins TRBV29-1 and TRBJ2-1, with D unresolved. CDR3 length: 11 residues. Trimming pared 4 bases from V and 8 bases from J, leaving 9 bases between. CDR1 is SQVTM and CDR2 is ANQGSEA in the germline V gene.

The chain links TRBV2 to TRBJ1-2; a possible D gene is TRBD1 (6 bases). V lost 7 bases, J lost 1 base, and 10 bases lay in between. The CDR3 consists of 13 residues. Looked up from germline, CDR1 is SNHLY and CDR2 is FYNNEI. CDR3 nucleotide sequence: TGTGCCAGCACCCCACAGGGTAACTATGGCTACACCTTC. Amino acid sequence: CASTPQGNYGYTF. The whole variable domain, filled in from reference TRBV2 and TRBJ1-2, reads EPEVTQTPSHQVTQMGQEVILRCVPISNHLYFYWYRQILGQKVEFLVSFYNNEISEKSEIFDDQFSVERPDGSNFTLKIRSTKLEDSAMYFCASTPQGNYGYTFGSGTRLTVV.

J is TRBJ2-3 and V is TRBV2, with a possible D match to TRBD2 (5 bases). The CDR3 is 14 residues long. CDR1 and CDR2 from the germline V gene are SNHLY and FYNNEI. Deletions cut 6 bases from V and 0 bases from J, with 10 bases between. CDR3 DNA: TGTGCCAGCAGAGCAGGACTTAGCACAGATACGCAGTATTTT. Protein sequence: CASRAGLSTDTQYF.

The CDR3 loop reads CASSESTGNTEAFF. The CDR3 nucleotides read TGTGCCAGCAGTGAATCTACAGGGAACACTGAAGCTTTCTTT. The J gene is TRBJ1-1, the V gene TRBV25-1; tentative D call: TRBD1 (5 bases). The CDR3 covers 14 residues. V was pared by 1 base and J by 1 base, with 7 bases between. CDR1 is MGHDK and CDR2 is SYGVNS in the germline V gene.

The V gene is TRBV5-1, the J gene TRBJ1-3; tentatively, D is TRBD1 (6 bases). Trimming removed 4 bases from V and 0 bases from J, with 17 bases in between. The CDR3 covers 17 residues. Germline CDR1 SGHRS, CDR2 YFSETQ. CDR3 bases: TGCGCCAGCAGCCTTGAGAAACAGGGATACTCTGGAAACACCATATATTTT. Translated, it gives CASSLEKQGYSGNTIYF.

The V gene is TRBV4-2, the J gene TRBJ2-1; TRBD2 aligns across 9 bases. The germline gives CDR1 LGHNA, CDR2 YNFKEQ. V was clipped by 0 bases and J by 6 bases; unmatched bases: 3. The CDR3 runs 15 residues. The CDR3 reads CASSQEGGGANEQFF. The DNA of the CDR3 is TGTGCCAGCAGCCAAGAGGGCGGGGGGGCCAATGAGCAGTTCTTC.

V gene TRBV18 combines with J gene TRBJ2-6; 8 bases fit TRBD1. The CDR3 runs to 17 residues. Trimming cost V 0 bases and J 2 bases; bases outside gene matches: 3. Germline-derived CDR1 and CDR2 are KGHSH and LQKENI. Written as DNA, the CDR3 is TGTGCCAGCTCACCACCTACAGGGGGGACTGGGGCCAACGTCCTGACTTTC. It is translated as CASSPPTGGTGANVLTF.

V usage is TRBV7-2 and J usage is TRBJ2-5, with D hard to call. Germline V CDR1 and CDR2: SGHTA, FQGNSA. The CDR3 has 12 amino acids. V lost 3 bases, J lost 6 bases, and 8 bases lay in between. In DNA form, the CDR3 reads TGTGCCAGCAGCTTTGGGTGGAAGACCCAGTACTTC. Its translation: CASSFGWKTQYF.

This chain connects TRBV5-1 to TRBJ2-1; D ambiguous. CDR1 is SGHRS, CDR2 YFSETQ, per germline. Trimming removed 0 bases from V and 4 bases from J, with 14 bases in between. There are 16 residues in the CDR3. The CDR3 protein is CASSLGLTVEYNEQFF. CDR3 sequence (DNA): TGCGCCAGCAGCTTGGGCCTGACTGTAGAATACAATGAGCAGTTCTTC.

This sequence joins TRBV18 and TRBJ2-1; no reliable D call. The CDR3 loop spans 14 amino acids. Looked up from germline, CDR1 is KGHSH and CDR2 is LQKENI. V lost 3 bases, J lost 0 bases, and 6 bases lay in between. As DNA, the CDR3 is TGTGCCAGCTCACCGACGAGCTCCTACAATGAGCAGTTCTTC. This sequence encodes CASSPTSSYNEQFF.

The V gene is TRBV2, the J gene TRBJ1-5, with a tentative D call TRBD1 (5 bases). V shed 2 bases and J shed 6 bases, with 8 bases lying between them. The CDR3 is 13 amino acids. Germline V gene sequence: CDR1 SNHLY, CDR2 FYNNEI. In DNA, the CDR3 is TGTGCCAGCAGTGAACAGGGACCTCAGCCCCAGCATTTT. Translated: CASSEQGPQPQHF.

V gene TRBV5-1 combines with J gene TRBJ1-5; D may be TRBD1 (5 bases). The CDR3 totals 15 residues. V lost 0 bases and J 7 bases, leaving 14 bases between the germline ends. Per germline, CDR1 SGHRS and CDR2 YFSETQ. The CDR3 region is CASSLEGREEQPQHF. The DNA of the CDR3 is TGCGCCAGCAGCTTGGAAGGCAGGGAGGAACAGCCCCAGCATTTT. The full variable domain, with the rest looked up from reference TRBV5-1 and TRBJ1-5, is KAGVTQTPRYLIKTRGQQVTLSCSPISGHRSVSWYQQTPGQGLQFLFEYFSETQRNKGNFPGRFSGRQFSNSRSEMNVSTLELGDSALYLCASSLEGREEQPQHFGDGTRLSIL.

The rearrangement joins TRBV5-6 to TRBJ2-3, with D perhaps TRBD1 (6 bases). V was cut by 1 base and J by 6 bases, with 21 bases left in between. Germline V gene sequence: CDR1 SGHDT, CDR2 YYEEEE. The CDR3 contains 17 residues. The CDR3 DNA follows: TGTGCCAGCAGCTTGAAAATAATGGGACATAATTTGGATACGCAGTATTTT. Translated, it gives CASSLKIMGHNLDTQYF.

This sequence joins TRBV6-5 and TRBJ1-5, with 7 positions matching TRBD1. Per the germline V gene, CDR1 is MNHEY and CDR2 is SVGAGI. This CDR3 region has 15 residues. With 4 bases clipped from V and 5 bases from J, the junction kept 8 bases outside the gene matches. The CDR3 DNA is TGTGCCAGCAGTTCGCGGGGAGGGGGCGATCAGCCCCAGCATTTT. Amino acids: CASSSRGGGDQPQHF.

The rearrangement uses TRBV6-1 and TRBJ1-2; TRBD1 matches 10 bases. The CDR3 has 14 residues. Germline lookup yields CDR1 MNHNS and CDR2 SASEGT. The V gene end was trimmed by 8 bases and the J gene end by 10 bases; junction bases not matched to a gene: 13. CDR3 coding DNA: TGTGCCAGCGATGCATCCGGGACAGGGGTTGACTACACCTTC. It codes for CASDASGTGVDYTF.

The genes are TRBV5-1 and TRBJ1-1; D uncertain. Germline V gene data show CDR1 as SGHRS and CDR2 as YFSETQ. The CDR3 length is 14 residues. V shed 0 bases and J shed 3 bases, with 9 bases lying between them. CDR3 bases: TGCGCCAGCAGCTTGGTTGGGGTGGACACTGAAGCTTTCTTT. Protein sequence: CASSLVGVDTEAFF.

This chain connects TRBV18 to TRBJ1-1; D perhaps matches TRBD1 (5 bases). Trimming took 2 bases from V and 0 from J, leaving 13 bases between them. This CDR3 is built from 16 residues. Germline V gene sequence: CDR1 KGHSH, CDR2 LQKENI. The CDR3 nucleotides are TGTGCCAGCTCACCATACGGGGCAGAGTTGAACACTGAAGCTTTCTTT. This encodes CASSPYGAELNTEAFF.